This paragraph reports one T cell receptor (beta chain). Its antigen target is currently unknown. No base qualities exist here, and no much larger clone lies one base off it. On the immunoSEQ human TCRbeta survey platform, a two-step multiplex PCR amplified and barcoded the TCRbeta CDR3 regions. Sequencing of the libraries was done on Illumina instruments, and IgH was sequenced in parallel from the same samples. Processing in the source paper ran as follows. To remove PCR and sequencing errors, raw reads were filtered against IMGT V, D, J definitions and grouped with a nearest-neighbor algorithm. A clone was defined as an identical nucleotide sequence, and differential abundance between tissues was tested with a Fisher exact test for each clone using a pFDR threshold of p<0.01. Clones with frequencies too low for statistical inference were excluded by a minimum inclusion filter of 10 in either sample. The immunoSEQ Analyzer was used for pairwise clonal comparisons, while IMGT tools were used to assess gene family usage. This is the immuneACCESS table as TCRdb keeps it, with only in-frame sequences that have V and J called. A part of the clones is gone; compared with another copy, unresolved V genes explain less than half, and the rest is unexplained. Clone size and the V and J calls come from that table; the DNA yielded D and trimming. The sample table lists 95,000 or so clones, approximately 79% of them with a count of one. The top ten clones comprise 2% of the sample.

Genomic DNA from frozen pancreas tissue was processed for repertoire sequencing. Genomic DNA, about 2-3.1 ug, was extracted from umbilical cord blood or frozen pancreas using the DNeasy Blood and Tissue Kit. CDR1 and CDR2 were assigned from the germline V gene as WSHSY and SAAADI. Cut back by 4 bases and 8 bases, the V and J ends lie 11 bases apart. The CDR3 has 13 amino acids, counting the end cysteine and phenylalanine. Only CDR3 DNA is held: 39 bases, read in frame from base 1. The data stem from a study of fetal regulatory T cell absence and autoimmunity (dated by TCRdb to about 2017). Concerning the study at large: Autoimmunity of the exocrine pancreas was seen in the IPEX patients even though clinical diabetes was absent. The paper as a whole reports these results and caveats: Compared with cord blood, the pancreas TCR compartment showed significant oligoclonal enrichment, and some top clones were enriched more than 90-fold. Cord blood and pancreas had broadly similar TRB gene family usage, resembling published neonatal and adult repertoires. The oligoclonal enrichment was interpreted as support for antigen-driven autoimmunity in the pancreas before birth in IPEX syndrome.

The rearrangement combines TRBV10-2 with TRBJ2-2; TRBD2 could be the D gene, as 5 bases match. The sequence came from a male donor with IPEX syndrome. The sample comprised pancreas tissue. The nucleotides read TGCGCCAGCAGTGTCGAACCGGGAGGGGAGCTGTTTTTT. Translated, it gives CASSVEPGGELFF.